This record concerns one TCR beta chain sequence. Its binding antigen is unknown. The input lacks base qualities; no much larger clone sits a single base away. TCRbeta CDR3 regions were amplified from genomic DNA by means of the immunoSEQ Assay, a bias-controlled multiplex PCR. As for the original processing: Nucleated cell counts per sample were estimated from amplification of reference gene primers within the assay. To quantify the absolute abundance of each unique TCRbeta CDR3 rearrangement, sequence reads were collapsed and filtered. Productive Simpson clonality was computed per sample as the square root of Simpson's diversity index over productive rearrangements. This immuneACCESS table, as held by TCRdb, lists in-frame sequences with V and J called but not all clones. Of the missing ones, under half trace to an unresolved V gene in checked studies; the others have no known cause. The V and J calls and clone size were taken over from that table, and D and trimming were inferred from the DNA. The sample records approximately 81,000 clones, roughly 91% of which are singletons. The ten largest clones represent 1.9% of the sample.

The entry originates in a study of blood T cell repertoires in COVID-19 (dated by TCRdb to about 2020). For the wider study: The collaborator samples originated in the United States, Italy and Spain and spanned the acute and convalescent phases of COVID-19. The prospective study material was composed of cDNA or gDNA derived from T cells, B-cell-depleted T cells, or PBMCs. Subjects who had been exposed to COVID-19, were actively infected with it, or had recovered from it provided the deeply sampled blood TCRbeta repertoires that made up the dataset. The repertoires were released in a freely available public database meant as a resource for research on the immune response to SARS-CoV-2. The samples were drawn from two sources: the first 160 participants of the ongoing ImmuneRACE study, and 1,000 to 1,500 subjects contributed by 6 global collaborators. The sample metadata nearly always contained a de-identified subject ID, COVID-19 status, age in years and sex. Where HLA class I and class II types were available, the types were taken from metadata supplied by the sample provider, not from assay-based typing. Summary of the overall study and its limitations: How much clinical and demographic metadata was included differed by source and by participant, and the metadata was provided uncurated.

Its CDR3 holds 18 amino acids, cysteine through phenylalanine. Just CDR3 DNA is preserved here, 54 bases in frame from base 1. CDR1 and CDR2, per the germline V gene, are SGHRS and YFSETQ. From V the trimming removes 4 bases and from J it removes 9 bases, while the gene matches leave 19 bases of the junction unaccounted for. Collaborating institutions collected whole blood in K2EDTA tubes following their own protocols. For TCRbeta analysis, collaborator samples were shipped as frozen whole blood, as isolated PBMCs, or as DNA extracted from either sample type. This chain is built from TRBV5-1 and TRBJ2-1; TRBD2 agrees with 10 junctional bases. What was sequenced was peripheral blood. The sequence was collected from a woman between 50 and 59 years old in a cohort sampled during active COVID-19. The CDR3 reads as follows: CASSDVILAGGDFGEQFF. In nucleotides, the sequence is TGCGCCAGCAGCGATGTGATTTTAGCGGGAGGAGACTTCGGTGAGCAGTTCTTC.